This is a list of T cell receptor beta chains from one sample in a study of blood T cell repertoires in COVID-19. The data were produced by immunoSEQ multiplex PCR, yet TCRdb's version contains in-frame clones alone and is incomplete. Among just under 350,000 clones, 85% to 90% were seen once, and the ten largest hold about 6%. The sample was peripheral blood. The source of these receptors is a woman in her fifties or sixties with COVID-19, enrolled during active disease. Both conserved end residues are part of each CDR3. A D gene is named only where the DNA matches it firmly. Clone size is stated in some rows and not others, as once, few, many or a class when expanded.

CDR3nt,CDR3aa,j_gene,d_gene,v_gene,abundance
TGTGCCAGCAGCTTAAGGGGGAGGGCCAATGAGCAGTTCTTC,CASSLRGRANEQFF,TRBJ2-1,.,TRBV7-2,.
TGTGCCAGCAGCCCCGCTATGAACACTGAAGCTTTCTTT,CASSPAMNTEAFF,TRBJ1-1,.,TRBV9,.
TGTGCCACGCGGACTAGCGGGGCCTACGAGCAGTACTTC,CATRTSGAYEQYF,TRBJ2-7,TRBD2,TRBV6-5,.
TGTGCCAGCATGGGGACATTCGGGGGGCAGACTGGATTCACCATATATTTT,CASMGTFGGQTGFTIYF,TRBJ1-3,.,TRBV28,once
TGTGCCAGCTCACCAGCGGGAGTCTACAATGAGCAGTTCTTC,CASSPAGVYNEQFF,TRBJ2-1,TRBD2,TRBV18,.
TGTGCCAGCAGCCCCGGGTCCGACTACGAGCAGTACTTC,CASSPGSDYEQYF,TRBJ2-7,.,TRBV7-9,once
TGCGCCAGCAGCCAAGATGGTCAGGCAGATACGCAGTATTTT,CASSQDGQADTQYF,TRBJ2-3,.,TRBV4-3,.
TGTGCCAGCAGTGAGGGAAGGGGTAGTACCTACGAGCAGTACTTC,CASSEGRGSTYEQYF,TRBJ2-7,.,TRBV2,.
TGTGCCAGCAGCCAACTGTTTCAGGGGCCCGGAGGCTACACCTTC,CASSQLFQGPGGYTF,TRBJ1-2,.,TRBV3-1/TRBV3-2,.
TGTGCCAGCTCAACAGGACAGGGTTTGGATTCACCCCTCCACTTT,CASSTGQGLDSPLHF,TRBJ1-6,TRBD1,TRBV18,.
TGTGCCAGCAGCTTAAAAGCTAGCGGGAGGTACGAGCAGTACTTC,CASSLKASGRYEQYF,TRBJ2-7,TRBD2,TRBV7-2,.
TGTGCCACCAGTGATCCGCGCTCTGGGGCCAACGTCCTGACTTTC,CATSDPRSGANVLTF,TRBJ2-6,.,TRBV24-1,.
TGTGCCAGCAGCGGGACAGGGGGAAATGGCTACACCTTC,CASSGTGGNGYTF,TRBJ1-2,TRBD1,TRBV11-2,.
TGTGCCAGCAGCTTTCCAGGGGGGCTAGGCTACAATGAGCAGTTCTTC,CASSFPGGLGYNEQFF,TRBJ2-1,.,TRBV7-8,once
TGTGCTTCGATGGAGCGTATGAACACTGAAGCTTTCTTT,CASMERMNTEAFF,TRBJ1-1,.,TRBV6-5,few
TGCGCCAGCAGCTTGTTAAATGGGGCGGGAGGGGGCCCTTCCGATGAGCAGTTCTTC,CASSLLNGAGGGPSDEQFF,TRBJ2-1,TRBD2,TRBV5-1,.
TGTGCCAGCATTGTAATGGGACAGGGGAGCTACGAGCAGTACTTC,CASIVMGQGSYEQYF,TRBJ2-7,TRBD1,TRBV2,few
TGTGCCAGCAGTCGTAGCACCGGGGAGCTGTTTTTT,CASSRSTGELFF,TRBJ2-2,.,TRBV6-4,.
TGTGCCAGCAGGGAGTTACCGCAACTCCCCCTCCACTTT,CASRELPQLPLHF,TRBJ1-6,.,TRBV7-2,.
TGTGCCAGCAGTAAACAGAAGACAACTAATGAAAAACTGTTTTTT,CASSKQKTTNEKLFF,TRBJ1-4,.,TRBV6-5,.
TGTGCCAGCAGCCAATACCCAAGGGAGGCACAGTACTTC,CASSQYPREAQYF,TRBJ2-7,.,TRBV3-1/TRBV3-2,.
TGTGCCAGTAGTGACCCAGGAACTAATGAAAAACTGTTTTTT,CASSDPGTNEKLFF,TRBJ1-4,.,TRBV19,.
TGTGCCAGCAGCTTGGTCCGGTGGGGCGGCGAGCAGTTCTTC,CASSLVRWGGEQFF,TRBJ2-1,.,TRBV5-6,.
TGTGCCACCAGTGCGGTGGCTAGCGGGAGGGACAATGAGCAGTTCTTC,CATSAVASGRDNEQFF,TRBJ2-1,TRBD2,TRBV24-1,few
TGTGCCAGCAGTTACCCGGGTGGCGCGCCTGAAGCTTTCTTT,CASSYPGGAPEAFF,TRBJ1-1,.,TRBV6-6,once
TGTGCCAGCGCAGACAGGCTGCGCGCTGAAGCTTTCTTT,CASADRLRAEAFF,TRBJ1-1,.,TRBV12-3/TRBV12-4,.
TGTGCCAGCAGCTTAGATCGGTTTAATTCACCCCTCCACTTT,CASSLDRFNSPLHF,TRBJ1-6,.,TRBV11-3,.
TGTGCCAGTAGTAATCTCTGGGGTGGGGAGGAAAAACTGTTTTTT,CASSNLWGGEEKLFF,TRBJ1-4,.,TRBV19,.
TGTGCCAGCTCACCGATCTCGGGGGCTGAAGCTTTCTTT,CASSPISGAEAFF,TRBJ1-1,.,TRBV18,few
TGTGCCAGCAGCCAGCGGTTCCACACAGATACGCAGTATTTT,CASSQRFHTDTQYF,TRBJ2-3,.,TRBV7-2,.
TGTGCCAGCAGCTTACGGACAGGGGTTGATGGCTACACCTTC,CASSLRTGVDGYTF,TRBJ1-2,TRBD1,TRBV7-2,.
TGTGCCAGCTCACCACGATACAGGGGGTATGGAAACACCATATATTTT,CASSPRYRGYGNTIYF,TRBJ1-3,TRBD1,TRBV18,once
TGCGCCAGCAGCCCCCCGGGACAGGCGTCCACAGATACGCAGTATTTT,CASSPPGQASTDTQYF,TRBJ2-3,TRBD1,TRBV5-1,.
TGTGCCAGCAGCCCGGGGACTAGCGGGAGCTCCTACAATGAGCAGTTCTTC,CASSPGTSGSSYNEQFF,TRBJ2-1,TRBD2,TRBV7-3,.
TGTGCCAGCCGCCCATTACAGGGGAACACTGAAGCTTTCTTT,CASRPLQGNTEAFF,TRBJ1-1,.,TRBV18,.
TGCGCCAGCAGCAGACAACTAGCGGGAGGCAACAATGAGCAGTTCTTC,CASSRQLAGGNNEQFF,TRBJ2-1,TRBD2,TRBV4-3,.
TGTGCCAGCAGTTTAACAGGGAACTATGGCTACACCTTC,CASSLTGNYGYTF,TRBJ1-2,.,TRBV6-5,.
TGTGCCAGCAGCTTAGCTTCGGGGTATGCCAAAAACATTCAGTACTTC,CASSLASGYAKNIQYF,TRBJ2-4,.,TRBV7-9,.
TGTGCCAGCTCACCTAAGCAAGATCGGGGGAACACCATATATTTT,CASSPKQDRGNTIYF,TRBJ1-3,.,TRBV18,.
TGCGCCAGCAGTAAGTTGGACAGCCAAAATGAAAAACTGTTTTTT,CASSKLDSQNEKLFF,TRBJ1-4,.,TRBV5-1,few
TGCGCCAGCAGCTTGGACAGGGGGAACACTGAAGCTTTCTTT,CASSLDRGNTEAFF,TRBJ1-1,TRBD1,TRBV5-1,.
TGTGCTAGTGGTTTGCCCCGGACTAGCGAAAGCCAGCAGTACTTC,CASGLPRTSESQQYF,TRBJ2-7,TRBD2,TRBV12-5,.
TGCGCCAGCAGCTTCGGGACATCCTACAATGAGCAGTTCTTC,CASSFGTSYNEQFF,TRBJ2-1,.,TRBV5-1,.
TGTGCCAGCAGCCGGGACAGGACCTATGGCTACACCTTC,CASSRDRTYGYTF,TRBJ1-2,TRBD1,TRBV5-6,.
TGTGCCAGCTCATCGGACAGCCGTCCGAACACTGAAGCTTTCTTT,CASSSDSRPNTEAFF,TRBJ1-1,.,TRBV18,.
TGTGCCAGTAGGGGGAACGGGGGCACTGAAGCTTTCTTT,CASRGNGGTEAFF,TRBJ1-1,.,TRBV19,.
TGTGCCAGTAGTATCCCCCAGGGGAACACTGAAGCTTTCTTT,CASSIPQGNTEAFF,TRBJ1-1,.,TRBV19,once
TGTGCCAGCAGCCCGGGACAGGGGTTGGACTATGGCTACACCTTC,CASSPGQGLDYGYTF,TRBJ1-2,TRBD1,TRBV5-4,.